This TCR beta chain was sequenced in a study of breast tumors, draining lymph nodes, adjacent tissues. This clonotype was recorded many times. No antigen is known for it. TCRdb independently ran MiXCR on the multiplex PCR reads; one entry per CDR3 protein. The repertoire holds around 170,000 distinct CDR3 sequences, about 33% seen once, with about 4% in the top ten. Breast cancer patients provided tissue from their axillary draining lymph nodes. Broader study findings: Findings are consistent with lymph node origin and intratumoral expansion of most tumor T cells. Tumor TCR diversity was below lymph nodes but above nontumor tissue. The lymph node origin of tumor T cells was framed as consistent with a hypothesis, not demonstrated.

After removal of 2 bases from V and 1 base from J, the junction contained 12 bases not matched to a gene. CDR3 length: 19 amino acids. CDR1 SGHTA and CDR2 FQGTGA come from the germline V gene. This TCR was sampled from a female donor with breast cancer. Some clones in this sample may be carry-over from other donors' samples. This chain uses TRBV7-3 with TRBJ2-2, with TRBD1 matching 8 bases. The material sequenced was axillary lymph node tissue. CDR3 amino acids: CASSLLRLAGTGNTGELFF. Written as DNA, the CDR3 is TGTGCCAGCAGCTTACTCCGCCTAGCCGGGACAGGGAACACCGGGGAGCTGTTTTTT. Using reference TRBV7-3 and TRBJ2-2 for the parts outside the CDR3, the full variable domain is GAGVSQTPSNKVTEKGKYVELRCDPISGHTALYWYRQSLGQGPEFLIYFQGTGAADDSGLPNDRFFAVRPEGSVSTLKIQRTERGDSAVYLCASSLLRLAGTGNTGELFFGEGSRLTVL.